This T cell receptor beta chain derives from a study of PD-L1 blockade in urothelial cancer. Germline CDR1 reads MDHEN; CDR2 reads SYDVKM. The length of the CDR3 is 15 residues. Losses at the gene ends were 5 bases for V and 1 base for J; bases not matched to a gene: 7. This clone was counted once. The patients' disease, urothelial carcinoma, was locally advanced or metastatic. Templates that were synthetic TCR analogs were spiked into each PCR. Only in-frame clones appear in the TCRdb table, and some are missing; sequencing was by immunoSEQ multiplex PCR. The repertoire includes fewer than 40,000 clones, around 90% of them detected once, and about 9% sits in the top ten.

The sequence was obtained from a man in his 70s with urothelial cancer. This specimen consisted of PBMCs, obtained around atezolizumab (anti-PD-L1) treatment. The gene calls are TRBV28 and TRBJ1-1, with 7 bases aligning to TRBD1. The chain's CDR3 is CASSPSGQKNTEAFF. The CDR3 DNA reads as TGTGCCAGCAGTCCATCGGGACAGAAGAACACTGAAGCTTTCTTT.